What follows describes a single TCR beta chain. Its antigen specificity is not known. Per-base quality was not reported, and no clone a single base away is much larger than it. These data are taken from a study of identical twins' blood T cells (dated by TCRdb to about 2013). About the investigation overall: Some 48 million Illumina reads were obtained across around twelve libraries, of which six were alpha-chain libraries and six were beta-chain libraries. The study compared TCR alpha and beta chain repertoires of three pairs of monozygous twins using next-generation sequencing to assess genetic influence on repertoire formation. Summary of the overall study and its limitations: Because the twins were raised together, environmental influences could not be ruled out as an explanation for the similarity between twins. Validation by independent studies was stated to be required for the proposed role of the TCRalpha J segment in MHC recognition during thymic selection. V gene usage was reported to be markedly more similar within twin pairs than between unrelated donors, even among non-selected out-of-frame TCRbeta clonotypes. The number of CDR3 clonotypes shared between two donors was mainly determined by the product of the cloneset sizes of the two donors, and no clear deviation from this trend was shown by twins. Among the most abundant TCRbeta clonotypes, more CDR3 sequences were shared by each donor with her twin than with unrelated donors.

Donors were six healthy women forming three monozygous twin pairs. Each of the three twin pairs had been raised together, and the twins in each pair were thought likely to have encountered the same infectious agents and vaccines. TCR cDNA libraries were prepared from RNA that had been isolated from peripheral blood mononuclear cells. The library was prepared using 5' RACE. The sequencer listed for this sample is Illumina Genome Analyzer IIx. RNA-based TCR cDNA libraries were prepared by a previously described protocol with several modifications. Sample-specific barcodes were introduced on both ends of each TCR cDNA library during cDNA synthesis and amplification to prevent cross-contamination. The original pipeline was this. Each library contained about 2.2 to 3.6 million CDR3-containing reads, and somewhere between about 90,000 and nearly 500,000 clonotypes were identified for each individual. After reads with improper barcode index combinations were thrown out, a cloneset for each library was built using the MiTCR software. MiTCR filtered or rescued low-quality reads and corrected PCR and sequencing errors when assembling CDR3 clonotypes. Artificial out-of-frame clonotypes were removed by being mapped to in-frame sequences, with one indel in the CDR3 allowed. Similarity of V and J gene usage between donors was measured as Jensen-Shannon divergence divided by mean entropy. TCRdb reanalyzed the raw reads on its own, using fastp at Q25 for trimming and MiXCR for clone calling, and kept in-frame beta chains. Each CDR3 protein appears once, grouped with its most common genes and DNA. TCRdb, not the original authors, processed these V and J calls. This sample has 350,000 to 400,000 distinct CDR3 sequences in its table, and approximately 30% of those were observed once. About 6% of the sample goes to the ten largest clones.

The germline V gene encodes CDR1 SGHRS and CDR2 YFSETQ. Taken from cysteine to phenylalanine, the CDR3 has 12 residues. The sequence is cut down to CDR3 DNA, 36 bases in frame from base 1. At the junction V is shortened by 5 bases and J by 4 bases, with 8 bases in between. The origin of this receptor is a woman aged 18-49 years in good health. What was sequenced was PBMCs. This chain joins TRBV5-1 to TRBJ2-3, with TRBD2 as a weak D call on 5 bases. The nucleotide sequence reads as follows: TGCGCCAGCAGGCCGGGGTCAGATACGCAGTATTTT. It encodes CASRPGSDTQYF.